The 27 T cell receptor beta chains reported below all come from one sample, sequenced in a study of Graves' ophthalmopathy and Graves' hyperthyroidism. Amplified material comprised TCR beta CDR3 regions derived from RNA transcripts. Amplification began with first-round RT-PCR using HTBI primers, then second-round multiplex PCR was performed. From the multiplex PCR reads, TCRdb called clonotypes with MiXCR, one entry per CDR3 protein. The sample has over 500,000 distinct CDR3 sequences, 22% seen once; the top ten hold approximately 6.5%. Sequenced sample: peripheral blood. Source of these receptors: a woman aged 18 to 35 with stable Graves' hyperthyroidism. Some clones in this sample may be carry-over from other donors' samples.

This clonotype showed up just a few times. The chain uses TRBV6-1 and TRBJ2-5; 9 bases align to TRBD1. Trimming cost V 6 bases and J 3 bases; bases outside gene matches: 8. This CDR3 region has 15 residues. In germline, CDR1 is MNHNS, CDR2 SASEGT. CDR3 sequence: CASRPPGQGEETQYF. The CDR3 DNA follows: TGTGCCAGCAGACCCCCGGGACAGGGAGAAGAGACCCAGTACTTC.

CDR3 loop: CASRRTGTTYEQYF. In nucleotides, the CDR3 is TGTGCCAGCAGACGGACAGGGACCACCTACGAGCAGTACTTC. The rearrangement joins TRBV6-1 to TRBJ2-7, with 8 bases lining up with TRBD1. This CDR3 is built from 14 residues. The germline gives CDR1 MNHNS, CDR2 SASEGT. Trimming cost V 6 bases and J 2 bases; bases outside gene matches: 6.

The table lists this clonotype with many counts. The V and J genes are TRBV6-2 or TRBV6-3 and TRBJ2-2; TRBD2 agrees at 11 bases. J lost 0 bases, V lost 6 bases, and 6 bases had no gene match. This CDR3 has 17 amino acids. The germline V gene encodes CDR1 MNHEY and CDR2 SVGEGT. Here the CDR3 DNA reads TGTGCCAGCAGAGGACTAGCGGGCCTCTCGAACACCGGGGAGCTGTTTTTT. It translates to CASRGLAGLSNTGELFF.

This rearrangement joins TRBV11-2 to TRBJ2-6; TRBD2 is a possible D gene (6 bases). The CDR3 spans 19 residues. Germline-derived CDR1 and CDR2 are SGHAT and FQNNGV. Trimming pared 1 base from V and 0 bases from J, leaving 16 bases between. CDR3 nucleotide sequence: TGTGCCAGCAGCTTAGTCCGGGACTCGCCAGGCTCTGGGGCCAACGTCCTGACTTTC. The encoded protein is CASSLVRDSPGSGANVLTF. The entire variable domain, with the rest obtained from reference TRBV11-2 and TRBJ2-6, is as follows: EAGVAQSPRYKIIEKRQSVAFWCNPISGHATLYWYQQILGQGPKLLIQFQNNGVVDDSQLPKDRFSAERLKGVDSTLKIQPAKLEDSAVYLCASSLVRDSPGSGANVLTFGAGSRLTVL.

This clonotype was seen many times. This chain connects TRBV19 to TRBJ2-5, with D perhaps TRBD2 (6 bases). V was shortened by 5 bases and J by 4 bases, with 11 bases between the two germline ends. The CDR3 contains 13 residues. CDR1 and CDR2 from the germline V gene are LNHDA and SQIVND (reference sequence). The CDR3 sequence: CASSPGLRETQYF. Here the CDR3 DNA reads TGTGCCAGTAGTCCGGGACTGAGAGAGACCCAGTACTTC.

The J gene is TRBJ1-1, the V gene TRBV27, with TRBD1 matching 7 bases. The CDR3 length is 13 residues. Germline CDR1 is MNHEY and CDR2 is SMNVEV (reference sequence). With 8 bases clipped from V and 4 bases from J, the junction kept 7 bases outside the gene matches. As DNA, the CDR3 is TGTGCCAGCCGGACAGGAGGGGCCACTGAAGCTTTCTTT. Its translation is CASRTGGATEAFF.

This clonotype was counted at least ten times. V is TRBV19 and J is TRBJ1-5, with D unresolved. The CDR3 runs to 12 residues. CDR1 is LNHDA, CDR2 SQIVND, per germline (reference sequence). Trimming shortened V by 4 bases and J by 5 bases, and 6 bases separated the two germline ends. The CDR3 nucleotides are TGTGCCAGTAGTAACTTGGATCAGCCCCAGCATTTT. Translation gives CASSNLDQPQHF.

The chain is built from TRBV29-1 and TRBJ2-5, with a possible D match to TRBD2 (5 bases). Germline CDR1 reads SQVTM; CDR2 reads ANQGSEA. The CDR3 sequence is 14 residues long. CDR3 sequence: CASSQVDWEETQYF. The CDR3 DNA reads as TGCGCCAGCAGCCAAGTGGACTGGGAAGAGACCCAGTACTTC.

This clonotype occurred a few times. This chain uses TRBV6-1 with TRBJ2-5; TRBD1 aligns across 9 bases. V shed 6 bases and J 0 bases; nucleotides not matched to a gene: 8. CDR3 length: 16 amino acids. Germline V lookup: CDR1 MNHNS, CDR2 SASEGT. CDR3 DNA: TGTGCCAGCAGGAAGGGTGGGACAGGGTACCAAGAGACCCAGTACTTC. This sequence encodes CASRKGGTGYQETQYF.

This clonotype has a count of ten or more. The J gene is TRBJ2-4, the V gene TRBV6-5; a possible D gene is TRBD1 (6 bases). The CDR3 extends over 12 amino acids. CDR1 is MNHEY and CDR2 is SVGAGI in the germline V gene. With 2 bases removed from V and 10 bases from J, the gap between germline ends came to 9 bases. CDR3 nucleotide sequence: TGTGCCAGCAGTTACGACAGGCGTATTCAGTACTTC. Translated: CASSYDRRIQYF.

The genes are TRBV5-1 and TRBJ1-1; D not certain. The CDR3 totals 14 residues. CDR1 is SGHRS and CDR2 is YFSETQ in the germline V gene. V lost 5 bases to trimming and J lost 3 bases, with 14 bases between them. CDR3 loop: CASRGGSSYTEAFF. CDR3 bases: TGCGCCAGCAGAGGCGGCAGCTCTTACACTGAAGCTTTCTTT.

This clonotype came up many times. V is TRBV19 and J is TRBJ1-1; 9 bases agree with TRBD1. Germline V gene lookup returns CDR1 LNHDA and CDR2 SQIVND (reference sequence). CDR3 length equals 14 residues. V shed 6 bases and J 5 bases; nucleotides not matched to a gene: 7. The CDR3 nucleotides read TGTGCCAGTAGAGGCTACAGGGGGCTTACTGAAGCTTTCTTT. Translated: CASRGYRGLTEAFF. The complete variable domain, with remaining parts taken from reference TRBV19 and TRBJ1-1, reads DGGITQSPKYLFRKEGQNVTLSCEQNLNHDAMYWYRQDPGQGLRLIYYSQIVNDFQKGDIAEGYSVSREKKESFPLTVTSAQKNPTAFYLCASRGYRGLTEAFFGQGTRLTVV.

This clonotype was observed many times. The chain uses TRBV11-3 and TRBJ1-1, with TRBD1 matching 7 bases. CDR1 is SGHNT and CDR2 is YENEEA in the germline V gene. V lost 2 bases and J lost 0; bases outside the gene matches: 6. The CDR3 covers 16 residues. The CDR3 bases are TGTGCCAGCAGCTTACGGGGACAGATAATGAACACTGAAGCTTTCTTT. Translation: CASSLRGQIMNTEAFF.

Many counts were recorded for this clonotype. The chain couples TRBV6-1 to TRBJ1-1, with D perhaps matching TRBD1 (6 bases). Germline V gene data show CDR1 as MNHNS and CDR2 as SASEGT. The CDR3 sequence is 15 residues long. The V end was cut by 4 bases, the J end by 0 bases, with 12 bases between. Written as DNA, the CDR3 is TGTGCCAGCAGTGCCCACGGGGGCATGAACACTGAAGCTTTCTTT. It encodes CASSAHGGMNTEAFF.

The chain links TRBV2 to TRBJ1-5; D remains ambiguous. Germline V gene sequence: CDR1 SNHLY, CDR2 FYNNEI. The CDR3 sequence is 14 residues long. V was clipped by 7 bases and J by 0 bases, with 10 bases between them. The CDR3 DNA sequence: TGTGCCAGCAAAGGCCCTTATAGCAATCAGCCCCAGCATTTT. Protein sequence: CASKGPYSNQPQHF. Complete variable domain (other parts from reference TRBV2 and TRBJ1-5): EPEVTQTPSHQVTQMGQEVILRCVPISNHLYFYWYRQILGQKVEFLVSFYNNEISEKSEIFDDQFSVERPDGSNFTLKIRSTKLEDSAMYFCASKGPYSNQPQHFGDGTRLSIL.

The chain couples TRBV11-3 to TRBJ2-5; D is ambiguous. Germline V gives CDR1 SGHNT, CDR2 YENEEA. Deletions cut 7 bases from V and 4 bases from J, with 13 bases between. The CDR3 has 13 amino acids. CDR3 loop: CASTKPPGETQYF. Written as DNA, the CDR3 is TGTGCCAGCACCAAACCCCCCGGAGAGACCCAGTACTTC. The full variable domain, completed using reference TRBV11-3 and TRBJ2-5, is EAGVVQSPRYKIIEKKQPVAFWCNPISGHNTLYWYLQNLGQGPELLIRYENEEAVDDSQLPKDRFSAERLKGVDSTLKIQPAELGDSAVYLCASTKPPGETQYFGPGTRLLVL.

This clonotype was seen ten or more times. The CDR3 nucleotides are TGTGCCTGGAGTGGACACCGGGTAGCCGGGGAGCTGTTTTTT. It encodes CAWSGHRVAGELFF. The chain is built from TRBV30 and TRBJ2-2, with unresolved D. V lost 1 base, J lost 6 bases, and 12 bases lay in between. Looked up from germline, CDR1 is GTSNPN and CDR2 is SVGIG (reference sequence). This CDR3 comprises 14 residues.

The chain couples TRBV29-1 to TRBJ2-5, with a possible D match to TRBD1 (6 bases). Between the trimmed V and J ends, which lost 6 bases and 2 bases, there was a span of 13 bases. CDR3 length equals 13 residues. CDR1 SQVTM and CDR2 ANQGSEA come from the germline V gene. CDR3: CSVIGGQQETQYF. The CDR3 bases are TGCAGCGTAATAGGAGGACAGCAAGAGACCCAGTACTTC.

In this sample, this clonotype turned up many times. The chain has TRBV30 and TRBJ1-6; a weak D match, TRBD1 (5 bases). The CDR3 sequence is 14 residues long. V was trimmed by 3 bases and J by 9 bases, leaving 15 bases between them. The germline CDR1 and CDR2 sequences are GTSNPN and SVGIG (reference sequence). Here the CDR3 reads CAWRRDGATSPLHF. The CDR3 nucleotides read TGTGCCTGGAGGAGGGACGGTGCGACTTCACCCCTCCACTTT.

This clonotype was seen at least ten times. The CDR3 nucleotides read TGTGCCAGCAGGGGTACGTCAAGGGACAGGGTTGTCGAGCAGTACTTC. Translated: CASRGTSRDRVVEQYF. This chain joins TRBV28 and TRBJ2-7; TRBD1 matches 9 bases. CDR1 is MDHEN, CDR2 SYDVKM, per germline. With V trimmed by 6 bases and J by 6 bases, 15 bases remained unmatched. The CDR3 contains 16 residues.

Ten or more counts support this clonotype. The chain has TRBV2 and TRBJ2-7, with 9 nucleotides matching TRBD2. After removal of 7 bases from V and 0 bases from J, the junction contained 4 bases not matched to a gene. This CDR3 spans 14 amino acids. Germline assignment: CDR1 SNHLY and CDR2 FYNNEI. CDR3 region: CASTQTSGSYEQYF. The CDR3 DNA reads as TGTGCCAGCACACAGACTAGCGGCTCCTACGAGCAGTACTTC.

With regard to this clonotype: Germline and junction disagree at one end, which may indicate a read error. The chain carries TRBV28 and TRBJ1-2; the D gene is possibly TRBD1 (5 bases). This CDR3 spans 17 amino acids. CDR1 is MDHEN and CDR2 is SYDVKM in the germline V gene. CDR3 sequence (DNA): TGTGCCAGCAGGACCCCCGCCGGCATGGAGGGGTACTATGGTTACACCTTC. It translates to CASRTPAGMEGYYGYTF.

This clonotype was seen ten or more times. The V gene is TRBV9, the J gene TRBJ2-5; 9 nucleotides align to TRBD2. The CDR3 is 15 amino acids. The V segment lost 3 bases and the J segment 4 bases; nucleotides outside the gene matches: 7. The germline V gene has CDR1 SGDLS and CDR2 YYNGEE. As DNA, the CDR3 is TGTGCCAGCAGCGCTTCAGCGGGGGGCCTAGAGACCCAGTACTTC. Its translation: CASSASAGGLETQYF.

This clonotype was counted at least ten times. The V call is TRBV6-1, the J call TRBJ1-1; 8 bases are a match to TRBD1. The V gene end was trimmed by 4 bases and the J gene end by 3 bases; junction bases not matched to a gene: 7. Germline V CDR1 and CDR2: MNHNS, SASEGT. CDR3 length: 15 amino acids. The CDR3 DNA reads TGTGCCAGCAGTGGTTCGACAGGGGTCTACACTGAAGCTTTCTTT. This encodes CASSGSTGVYTEAFF.

The chain is built from TRBV5-1 and TRBJ2-7, with TRBD1 identical over 8 bases. The CDR3 contains 18 residues. With 3 bases clipped from V and 0 bases from J, the junction kept 14 bases outside the gene matches. Germline assignment: CDR1 SGHRS and CDR2 YFSETQ. The CDR3 region is CASSSRPGQVSFSYEQYF. As DNA, the CDR3 is TGCGCCAGCAGCTCGCGCCCGGGACAGGTGTCCTTCTCCTACGAGCAGTACTTC.

This clonotype has a count of ten or more. The chain recombines TRBV4-2 with TRBJ1-2, with a weak D call TRBD1 (6 bases). This CDR3 has 13 amino acids. Germline V gene lookup returns CDR1 LGHNA and CDR2 YNFKEQ. V lost 0 bases, J lost 7 bases, and 9 bases lay in between. CDR3 amino acids: CASSQEGARGYTF. The CDR3 DNA sequence: TGTGCCAGCAGCCAAGAGGGGGCCCGTGGCTACACCTTC.

The sample holds a few counts of this clonotype. This sequence joins TRBV9 and TRBJ1-3; no clear D. The CDR3 is made up of 15 amino acids. Germline values: CDR1 SGDLS, CDR2 YYNGEE. V shed 0 bases and J shed 4 bases, with 11 bases lying between them. CDR3 loop: CASSVDVGGGNTIYF. The CDR3, as DNA: TGTGCCAGCAGCGTAGATGTAGGCGGAGGAAACACCATATATTTT.